This TCR beta chain was observed in a study of neurological immune-mediated disorders (dated by TCRdb to between 2018 and 2020). Broadly, across the study: Peripheral blood TCR-beta repertoires from patients with HTLV-I-associated myelopathy (HAM/TSP), patients with multiple sclerosis, and healthy controls were compared in the study using UMI-based sequencing. The 90 to 120 TCR-beta libraries covered PBMC samples along with longitudinal samples, technical triplicates, and paired sorted CD4+ and CD8+ T-cell subsets. Each longitudinal HAM/TSP and healthy donor was sampled at 3 time-points spaced at roughly 3-40 month intervals. The cohort included 60 to 75 subjects: some 14 with HAM/TSP, around 34 with multiple sclerosis, and 20 healthy controls.

Paper-wide results and their limitations: No identical CDR3 amino acid sequences were found to be shared among expanded clones across subjects, suggesting that TCR-beta repertoires were private in all groups. TCR clonal expansion was highest in HAM/TSP patients and lowest in MS patients, with MS patients falling below even healthy controls.

This clonotype was picked up many times. Its recognized antigen is unknown. No base qualities exist here, and no much larger clone lies one base off it. The time point label, as the study defines it: longitudinal time-point 1 (baseline). For unsorted PBMC libraries, 2 million PBMCs were used after storage in RNAlater at -80 degrees C until RNA extraction. Peripheral blood was subjected to Ficoll-Hypaque density gradient centrifugation to isolate PBMCs, which were then cryopreserved in liquid nitrogen. cDNA was synthesized by template-switch 5'RACE using a primer with a 10-nucleotide random unique molecular identifier that tagged each TCR transcript. Over 170 million TCR-beta sequences, covering 15-18 subjects, were produced in each sequencing run. The RNeasy kit was used to extract total RNA. The KAPA Real-time Library Amplification kit was used to amplify TCR-beta VDJ regions with primers targeting the TCR constant region and the 5'RACE anchor. A first PCR added sample indexes and Illumina adaptors, after which a second PCR increased the library yield. After purification with Ampure beads, the TCR product of roughly 650 bp was size-selected on a 2% E-gel SizeSelection system. Before pooling, libraries had their quality checked on a Bioanalyzer, their concentration measured with Qubit, and their quantity determined with the Kapa Library Quantification kit. An Illumina HiSeq 2500 was used to sequence the libraries paired-end at 2 x 150 bp. To increase sequence diversity, roughly 25-31% phiX was spiked into each library pool. Regarding the original processing steps: Quality-filtered reads were processed with the UMI-based MiGEC pipeline, and over 75% of raw TCR sequences were removed by the MiGEC pipeline during error correction. VDJ genes were aligned to IMGT germline references, and clonotypes were defined by unique CDR3 amino acid sequence plus V-J genes. Clonal expansion, Shannon diversity and CDR3 relatedness were evaluated with VDJtools (CalcPairwiseDistances, ClusterSamples), while phylogenetic trees were built in CLCbio workbench. A clone was classed as expanded if it had 8 or more unique UMIs, a cutoff based on coefficient-of-variation modelling across technical triplicates. The raw public reads went through TCRdb reprocessing: fastp at Q25, MiXCR clone calling, in-frame beta chains kept. Entries that share a CDR3 protein sequence are merged under the most common genes and DNA. It is TCRdb's table, rather than the study itself, that gives the V and J calls and clone size. The table for this sample lists some 54,000 distinct CDR3 sequences; about 11% of them were counted only once. The ten most abundant clones make up more than 6.5% of the sample.

CDR1 and CDR2, per the germline V gene, are MGHDK and SYGVNS. Reading from cysteine to phenylalanine, the CDR3 counts 17 amino acids. Only the CDR3 DNA is retained, 51 bases long and in frame from the first base. Trimming at the junction amounts to 1 base on V and 10 bases on J, and the germline ends lie 20 bases apart. This receptor was identified in a male donor with HTLV-1-associated myelopathy (HAM/TSP). Sequencing input: PBMCs. This receptor chain uses TRBV25-1 and TRBJ1-6; TRBD1 is a possible D gene, resting on 5 matching bases. The DNA sequence reads TGTGCCAGCAGTGAATTGGGAGGGACCCAGAGGTTATCACCCCTCCACTTT. Its product reads: CASSELGGTQRLSPLHF.